These T cell receptor beta chains were read from a single sample in a study of preoperative IRX-2 immunotherapy in early breast cancer. TCRdb keeps only in-frame clones here, not all; method: immunoSEQ multiplex PCR. The sample lists some 1,500 clones, about 61% occurring once. Source: tumor tissue, taken before IRX-2 immunotherapy. These receptors all stem from a human donor with breast cancer. The CDR3 runs from the conserved cysteine through the conserved F or W. D genes are given only for firm matches.

d_call: -; v_call: TRBV18; j_call: TRBJ1-1; cdr3_aa: CASSPSSYAGNTEAFF
d_call: TRBD1; v_call: TRBV27; j_call: TRBJ1-2; cdr3_aa: CASSPPTGNYGYTF
d_call: TRBD1; v_call: TRBV28; j_call: TRBJ2-2; cdr3_aa: CASTPGQRTGELFF
d_call: TRBD1; v_call: TRBV6-8; j_call: TRBJ1-2; cdr3_aa: CASSSHDRDHYGYTF
d_call: TRBD1; v_call: TRBV29-1; j_call: TRBJ2-5; cdr3_aa: CSADRQETQYF
d_call: -; v_call: TRBV6-8; j_call: TRBJ1-2; cdr3_aa: CAIKGLNYGYTF
d_call: -; v_call: TRBV5-1; j_call: TRBJ1-1; cdr3_aa: CASSLVGGIYTEAFF
d_call: -; v_call: TRBV11-3; j_call: TRBJ2-3; cdr3_aa: CASSRGPSTDTQYF
d_call: -; v_call: TRBV28; j_call: TRBJ1-1; cdr3_aa: CASRQEQGFNTEAFF
d_call: TRBD1; v_call: TRBV23-1; j_call: TRBJ1-1; cdr3_aa: CASSQDQGARAFF
d_call: -; v_call: TRBV11-3; j_call: TRBJ1-5; cdr3_aa: CASSLYRGNQPQHF
d_call: TRBD2; v_call: TRBV10-3; j_call: TRBJ2-1; cdr3_aa: CAISESMAGDYNEQFF
d_call: -; v_call: TRBV11-3; j_call: TRBJ2-3; cdr3_aa: CASSFTGGLAADTQYF
d_call: TRBD1; v_call: TRBV29-1; j_call: TRBJ2-5; cdr3_aa: CSVETLRGRKTQYF
d_call: TRBD1; v_call: TRBV11-3; j_call: TRBJ1-1; cdr3_aa: CASSNPATGAAWRGEAFF
d_call: -; v_call: TRBV6-8; j_call: TRBJ1-1; cdr3_aa: CASIRVFNTEAFF
d_call: TRBD1; v_call: TRBV11-3; j_call: TRBJ1-5; cdr3_aa: CASSQGLQGDSNQPQHF
d_call: -; v_call: TRBV14; j_call: TRBJ1-5; cdr3_aa: CASSPPPGIHDRLCDNQPQHF
d_call: -; v_call: TRBV10-2; j_call: TRBJ2-1; cdr3_aa: CASGGTGAAYNEQFF
d_call: -; v_call: TRBV23-1; j_call: TRBJ2-2; cdr3_aa: CASSFRGTGELFF
d_call: TRBD2; v_call: TRBV6-8; j_call: TRBJ2-1; cdr3_aa: CAIKGLAGGYNEQFF
d_call: TRBD1; v_call: TRBV6-8; j_call: TRBJ1-1; cdr3_aa: CASSYDRTGDTEAFF
d_call: TRBD1; v_call: TRBV11-3; j_call: TRBJ2-7; cdr3_aa: CASSPDRGRDEQYF
d_call: TRBD1; v_call: TRBV11-3; j_call: TRBJ2-7; cdr3_aa: CASSLGFGTEPYEQYF
d_call: TRBD1; v_call: TRBV19; j_call: TRBJ2-2; cdr3_aa: CASSPGTGIGELFF
d_call: TRBD1; v_call: TRBV28; j_call: TRBJ2-1; cdr3_aa: CASREGQYNEQFF
d_call: -; v_call: TRBV23-1; j_call: TRBJ2-6; cdr3_aa: CASSQIGLSGANVLTF
d_call: -; v_call: TRBV29-1; j_call: TRBJ1-1; cdr3_aa: CSAWDLNTEAFF
d_call: -; v_call: TRBV6-8; j_call: TRBJ1-5; cdr3_aa: CASSYSPDQPQHF
d_call: TRBD1; v_call: TRBV5-1; j_call: TRBJ1-1; cdr3_aa: CASSWTGGSDTEAFF
d_call: -; v_call: TRBV19; j_call: TRBJ1-2; cdr3_aa: CASSTQGLGYGYTF
d_call: -; v_call: TRBV15; j_call: TRBJ2-6; cdr3_aa: CATSRDFRVMHPGANVLTF
d_call: -; v_call: TRBV19; j_call: TRBJ1-1; cdr3_aa: CASSSALNTEAFF
d_call: -; v_call: TRBV12-5; j_call: TRBJ1-2; cdr3_aa: CASTIRGGDYGYTF
d_call: TRBD1; v_call: TRBV11-3; j_call: TRBJ1-1; cdr3_aa: CASSLGRGSLTEAFF
d_call: -; v_call: TRBV5-1; j_call: TRBJ1-2; cdr3_aa: CASSLDGSSYGYTF
d_call: -; v_call: TRBV11-3; j_call: TRBJ1-6; cdr3_aa: CASSLVGGYSPLHF
d_call: -; v_call: TRBV6-8; j_call: TRBJ1-6; cdr3_aa: CASSYRMEGNSPLHF
d_call: -; v_call: TRBV19; j_call: TRBJ1-5; cdr3_aa: CASNEGARNQPQHF
d_call: -; v_call: TRBV30; j_call: TRBJ2-3; cdr3_aa: CAWMLGTDTQYF
d_call: -; v_call: TRBV6-8; j_call: TRBJ1-1; cdr3_aa: CASSSGPSAEAFF
d_call: TRBD2; v_call: TRBV7-2; j_call: TRBJ2-1; cdr3_aa: CASSPSAGVGEFF
d_call: TRBD1; v_call: TRBV6-8; j_call: TRBJ1-6; cdr3_aa: CASSRDSSYNSPLHF
d_call: -; v_call: TRBV10-3; j_call: TRBJ2-1; cdr3_aa: CAISESPFGTNYNEQFF
d_call: -; v_call: TRBV19; j_call: TRBJ1-2; cdr3_aa: CASSRQGNYGYTF
d_call: -; v_call: TRBV6-8; j_call: TRBJ1-1; cdr3_aa: CASSYTGSEAFF
d_call: -; v_call: TRBV30; j_call: TRBJ1-5; cdr3_aa: CAWSVGRRTRSNQPQHF
d_call: -; v_call: TRBV6-8; j_call: TRBJ1-2; cdr3_aa: CASSYLAGSYGYTF
d_call: TRBD1; v_call: TRBV11-3; j_call: TRBJ1-1; cdr3_aa: CASSLSRQGNTEAFF
d_call: TRBD2; v_call: TRBV11-3; j_call: TRBJ2-1; cdr3_aa: CASSLVAGDNEQFF
d_call: TRBD2; v_call: TRBV11-3; j_call: TRBJ2-7; cdr3_aa: CASSSTGTSEEQYF
d_call: TRBD1; v_call: TRBV6-8; j_call: TRBJ1-2; cdr3_aa: CASSYSIEWEWAGGYYGYTF
d_call: -; v_call: TRBV6-8; j_call: TRBJ1-5; cdr3_aa: CASSYVQANQPQHF
d_call: -; v_call: TRBV25-1; j_call: TRBJ1-1; cdr3_aa: CASQPLRGGTEAFF
d_call: TRBD1; v_call: TRBV18; j_call: TRBJ2-1; cdr3_aa: CASSPRAPGQGASNEQFF
d_call: -; v_call: TRBV11-3; j_call: TRBJ2-1; cdr3_aa: CASSSRRSYNEQFF
d_call: -; v_call: TRBV6-8; j_call: TRBJ1-5; cdr3_aa: CASSLGDSAQHF
d_call: -; v_call: TRBV10-2; j_call: TRBJ2-2; cdr3_aa: CASSESPYTGELFF
d_call: -; v_call: TRBV12-2; j_call: TRBJ1-2; cdr3_aa: CAGELGQGAIRSYTF